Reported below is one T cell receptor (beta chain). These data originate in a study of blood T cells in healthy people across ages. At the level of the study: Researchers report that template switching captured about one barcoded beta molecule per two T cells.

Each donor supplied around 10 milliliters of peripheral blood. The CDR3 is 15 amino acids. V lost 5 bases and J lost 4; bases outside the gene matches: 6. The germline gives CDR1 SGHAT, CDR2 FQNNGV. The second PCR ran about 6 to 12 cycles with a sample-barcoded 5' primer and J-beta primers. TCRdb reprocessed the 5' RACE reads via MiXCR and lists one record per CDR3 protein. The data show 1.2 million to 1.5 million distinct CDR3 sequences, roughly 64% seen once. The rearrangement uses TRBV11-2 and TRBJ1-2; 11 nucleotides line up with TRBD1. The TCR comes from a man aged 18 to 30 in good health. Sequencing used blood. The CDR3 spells CASSQGQGDGYGYTF. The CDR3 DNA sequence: TGTGCCAGCAGCCAGGGACAGGGGGACGGCTATGGCTACACCTTC.